This T cell receptor (beta chain) derives from a study of cytomegalovirus exposure and HLA in healthy donors. Regarding this clone: The antigen is undetermined.

The study ran its PCR with 60 Vbeta and 13 Jbeta primers. The assay was immunoSEQ multiplex PCR, and TCRdb's table has in-frame clones only and misses some. Of about 100,000 clones in the sample, about 84% were seen once. This CDR3 is built from 14 residues. V was trimmed by 4 bases and J by 4 bases, leaving 14 bases between them. Germline CDR1 reads SGHRS; CDR2 reads YFSETQ. General study results and limits: In a later analysis, V- and J-gene trimming of beta chains associated with a DCLRE1C missense variant, replicated independently. A later analysis showed that HLA-associated TCR beta chains had undergone more clonal expansion than equally common others. Presence/absence analyses treated sequencing depth as roughly uniform across donors.

Sample: PBMCs. V usage is TRBV5-1 and J usage is TRBJ2-5; D unresolved. The receptor was derived from a man aged 30-40 years in good health and CMV-seronegative. In DNA form, the CDR3 reads TGCGCCAGCAGCCCCGGAGAGCCCCGAGAGACCCAGTACTTC. This translates into CASSPGEPRETQYF.